Here is one T cell receptor (beta chain) with its context. Its antigen is not yet known. No much larger clone exists at a distance of one base, and base qualities are not known. Focal radiation therapy combined with CTLA-4 blockade (ipilimumab) was tested in patients with chemo-refractory metastatic non-small-cell lung cancer. The library was produced with the immunoSEQ multiplex PCR assay. TCRdb obtained this table from immuneACCESS and retained in-frame rearrangements with V and J assigned. These tables miss some clones; where compared with another copy, unresolved V genes account for less than half of the shortfall, and the remainder is unexplained. The sample table shows tens of thousands of clones, and more than 65% are seen once. Approximately 10% of the sample belongs to the ten largest clones. The CDR3 starts with the cysteine, ends with the phenylalanine, and has 15 residues. CDR3 DNA only is kept here, 45 bases in frame from base 1. The germline V gene provides CDR1 SNHLY and CDR2 FYNNEI. Trimming removed 7 bases from V and 4 bases from J, leaving 19 bases between the germline ends.

The source of the sample is a study of radiotherapy plus CTLA-4 blockade in lung cancer (dated by TCRdb to the late 2010s). For the study in its entirety: Objective responses were observed in approximately 18% of enrolled patients, and disease control was achieved in 31%. Broader findings and caveats from the paper: The strongest predictors of response were reported to be early dynamic shifts in blood T cell clones along with a rise in serum interferon-beta following radiation. After treatment with radiotherapy and ipilimumab, TCR clones that originated in tumors expanded in peripheral blood.

Sequenced here: peripheral blood, sampled from a patient treated with radiotherapy plus ipilimumab. The clonotype originates from a human donor with non-small cell lung cancer who had stable disease on radiotherapy plus ipilimumab. Rearrangement joined TRBV2 to TRBJ1-2; matching of 6 bases hints at TRBD1 as the D gene. This receptor has the CDR3 CASTLVEGGGYGYTF. The DNA is TGTGCCAGCACCCTGGTGGAAGGGGGGGGCTATGGCTACACCTTC.